This TCR beta chain was found in a study of shared clonotypes between healthy human individuals (dated by TCRdb to the early 2020s). With regard to the full study: The cohort included three men and a couple of women between 18 and 49 years of age. Per donor, three plates each were used for CD4 naive and CD4 memory, two for CD8 naive, and one for CD8 memory. Blood TCR repertoires of about 5 healthy adults were deeply sequenced to estimate repertoire size and the extent of clonotype sharing between individuals. Libraries were prepared and TCR repertoires were sequenced by different laboratories using diverse techniques, in order to increase sequencing depth and limit assay-specific biases. Each donor's leukapheresis produced roughly between roughly 0.85 and 10 billion PBMCs.

Study-level results and caveats: Only blood was sampled, and tissue TCR repertoires likely differ from those in blood. Pairwise subsampling led to the expectation that sequencing depth would affect the degree of clonotype sharing among donors. Estimated clonotype richness was generally larger for naive than for memory subsets. When four donors were compared, the shared fraction of clonotypes was around 5.1% for naive CD4, less than 4% for naive CD8, more than 2% for memory CD4, and roughly 0.4% for memory CD8. Compared with non-shared clonotypes, clonotypes shared by all four sorted-subset donors had higher generation probabilities. The small number of donors limited the genetic and exposure-history diversity represented. Rarefaction of sorted-subset datasets indicated incomplete sequencing despite the large sequencing depth.

The V end loses 2 bases and the J end loses 2 bases, and a stretch of 23 bases separates them. As encoded in the germline V gene, CDR1 is SGHRS while CDR2 is YFSETQ. The CDR3 numbers 18 residues from cysteine through phenylalanine. The only DNA kept is the CDR3, 54 bases in frame from the first base. As concerns this clone: Its antigen specificity is not known. No much larger clonotype is one base removed from it; base qualities were not supplied.

Donors were healthy HIV-negative adults with no recently reported acute infections or vaccinations. Every donor was a Caucasian adult residing in Nashville, Tennessee, USA. CD4+ T cells were enriched by magnetic negative selection; naive cells were then positively selected on CD45RA, and the negative fraction formed the memory subset. Blood was obtained by leukapheresis, after which PBMCs were separated by Ficoll-Histopaque density gradient centrifugation and cryopreserved in liquid nitrogen vapor phase. Analytical flow cytometry was used to check the purity and quantity of each magnetically sorted T cell population. Genomic DNA was isolated from every sorted fraction and measured by UV absorbance on a Nanodrop 2000c. Using the deep immunoSEQ assay, TCR CDR3 regions were amplified from genomic DNA by multiplex PCR. Extracted genomic DNA from each cell subset was spread evenly across all wells of several immunoSEQ 96-well plates, with each plate serving as a replicate. For sorted subsets, about 210 ng of genomic DNA, equivalent to 25,000 to 35,000 T cell genomes, went into each replicate PCR. The purified libraries were quantified using a Qubit 3.0 fluorometer, sized with a Bioanalyzer 2100, and then quantified again using the KAPA Library Quantification kit. A separate single-read 150-cycle Illumina NextSeq 550 flow cell was used to sequence each immunoSEQ 96-well plate. The published analysis was carried out like this. Because the immunoSEQ output included only junctional sequences and no quality scores, the filtering could not be the same as the filtering used for full-length reads. To assign V/J genes and CDR3, sequences were annotated against IMGT germline references using PyIR, a Python wrapper for IgBLAST v1.9. Reads with weak V/J assignments (E-value above 1e-6), missing CDR3, stop codons, out-of-frame junctions, or ambiguous translated residues were removed. V3J clonotypes were defined as sequences sharing an identical inferred V gene, J gene, and CDR3 amino acid sequence. Percentage overlap between repertoires was calculated by dividing the number of shared unique clonotypes by the size of the smaller repertoire. RTK rarefaction, the Chao1 estimator, and Recon v2.1 estimates of unobserved clonotypes were used to assess repertoire richness. Generation probabilities for all TCRbeta clonotypes obtained by the gDNA method from a few donors were computed using OLGA. What TCRdb holds here is the immuneACCESS table cut down to in-frame rearrangements. Part of the clones is not present; checked against another copy, under half of the missing clones reflect an unresolved V gene, and the others are unexplained. That table gives V, J and clone size, and the DNA gave D and trimming. The sample records about 2.3 million clones, approximately 95% of which are singletons. About 0.41% of the sample is in the top ten clones.

The sample was naive CD4+ T cells from PBMCs. The cell subset or site label, as the study defines it: CD45RA+ positively selected. The chain is assembled from TRBV5-1 and TRBJ2-7; perhaps TRBD1 is the D gene, with 6 bases matching. The clonotype was recovered from a man younger than 30 in good health. Some clones in this sample may be carry-over from other donors' samples. The CDR3 here reads CASSLAQVRRDTTYEQYF. The DNA reads as follows: TGCGCCAGCAGCTTAGCTCAGGTGCGCCGGGACACTACCTACGAGCAGTACTTC.